These T cell receptor beta chains were read from a single sample in a study of blood T cell repertoires in COVID-19. Produced via immunoSEQ multiplex PCR; TCRdb's table is partial and in-frame only. The sample includes about 200,000 clones, about 80% of them seen just once. The sequenced sample consisted of peripheral blood. These receptor sequences come from a man aged 60 to 69 with acute or convalescent COVID-19. CDR3s include the opening cysteine and the closing phenylalanine or tryptophan. Fields, in order: J gene, V gene, D gene, clone size, CDR3 protein, CDR3 DNA. The D gene is left open where the match is weak. Clone size is not always given. Where it is, it says once, few, many or a class for expanded clones.

TRBJ2-4,TRBV19,-,-,CASSIDRSSDIQYF,TGTGCCAGTAGTATAGATCGAAGCTCCGACATTCAGTACTTC
TRBJ1-4,TRBV20-1,-,-,CSASGTTTRFF,TGCAGTGCTAGTGGGACAACCACGCGGTTTTTT
TRBJ1-6,TRBV19,TRBD1,-,CASSIGGQDNSPLHF,TGTGCCAGTAGTATTGGTGGACAGGATAATTCACCCCTCCACTTT
TRBJ1-3,TRBV14,TRBD1,-,CASSQRQGSVANTIYF,TGTGCCAGCAGCCAAAGACAGGGCAGCGTTGCAAACACCATATATTTT
TRBJ2-2,TRBV19,TRBD2,-,CASTGLGETGELFF,TGTGCCAGTACGGGACTAGGAGAAACCGGGGAGCTGTTTTTT
TRBJ2-3,TRBV28,-,once,CASSLPGSGTDTQYF,TGTGCCAGCAGTTTACCCGGGAGTGGCACAGATACGCAGTATTTT
TRBJ1-2,TRBV7-9,TRBD1,-,CASSPQDRTHGYTF,TGTGCCAGCAGCCCTCAGGACAGGACCCATGGCTACACCTTC
TRBJ1-4,TRBV9,-,-,CASSVGVGAEKLFF,TGTGCCAGCAGCGTAGGGGTTGGGGCGGAAAAACTGTTTTTT
TRBJ1-5,TRBV12-5,TRBD1,-,CASGLVPGQGGFSNQPQHF,TGTGCTAGTGGTTTGGTCCCGGGACAGGGGGGGTTTAGCAATCAGCCCCAGCATTTT
TRBJ2-4,TRBV5-5,TRBD1,once,CASSSTTGGVDIQYF,TGTGCCAGCAGCTCCACCACAGGGGGAGTCGACATTCAGTACTTC
TRBJ1-2,TRBV18,TRBD1,-,CASSEGQGNYGYTF,TGTGCCAGCTCAGAGGGACAGGGGAACTATGGCTACACCTTC
TRBJ2-1,TRBV7-3,TRBD2,-,CASSSLAGSYNEQFF,TGTGCCAGCTCGTCCCTAGCGGGCTCTTACAATGAGCAGTTCTTC
TRBJ1-2,TRBV2,TRBD1,-,CASSAGTGAYGYTF,TGTGCCAGCAGTGCCGGCACAGGGGCCTATGGCTACACCTTC
TRBJ2-2,TRBV7-9,TRBD1,-,CASSQTWTGMNTGELFF,TGTGCCAGCAGCCAAACCTGGACAGGGATGAACACCGGGGAGCTGTTTTTT
TRBJ1-5,TRBV2,TRBD1,-,CASTGQNNQPQHF,TGTGCCAGTACGGGACAGAACAATCAGCCCCAGCATTTT
TRBJ2-7,TRBV3-1/TRBV3-2,TRBD1,-,CASSLQGQGSKQYF,TGTGCCAGCAGCCTCCAGGGACAGGGTAGTAAGCAGTACTTC
TRBJ1-1,TRBV7-9,-,-,CASSPVFLEAFF,TGTGCCAGCAGCCCCGTCTTTTTAGAAGCTTTCTTT
TRBJ2-7,TRBV9,TRBD1,once,CASSEQGAYEQYF,TGTGCCAGCAGCGAACAGGGGGCCTACGAGCAGTACTTC
TRBJ2-3,TRBV9,-,-,CASSVDGLATTDTQYF,TGTGCCAGCAGCGTAGATGGCCTAGCGACCACAGATACGCAGTATTTT
TRBJ1-2,TRBV27,TRBD1,-,CASSLMNRTGGNYGYTF,TGTGCCAGCAGTTTAATGAACAGGACAGGGGGCAACTATGGCTACACCTTC
TRBJ2-2,TRBV7-2,TRBD2,-,CASSSPGLAGGNTGELFF,TGTGCCAGCAGCTCCCCGGGACTAGCGGGGGGTAACACCGGGGAGCTGTTTTTT
TRBJ2-1,TRBV7-9,-,-,CASSLGLPGHSVDEQFF,TGTGCCAGCAGCTTAGGACTACCGGGACATTCAGTCGATGAGCAGTTCTTC
TRBJ1-6,TRBV18,TRBD1,-,CASSPSTGINSPLHF,TGTGCCAGCTCACCATCGACAGGGATCAATTCACCCCTCCACTTT
TRBJ1-1,TRBV5-4,TRBD1,-,CAAGTGTNTEAFF,TGTGCCGCCGGGACAGGGACTAACACTGAAGCTTTCTTT
TRBJ2-5,TRBV29-1,-,few,CSVDRSSWKTQYF,TGCAGCGTTGACAGGTCTTCCTGGAAGACCCAGTACTTC
TRBJ1-4,TRBV5-8,TRBD1,many,CASSSRTGDDEKLFF,TGTGCCAGCAGCTCCCGGACAGGGGACGATGAAAAACTGTTTTTT
TRBJ2-1,TRBV19,-,-,CASRGTLIPNEQFF,TGTGCCAGTAGGGGGACTCTAATACCCAATGAGCAGTTCTTC
TRBJ2-1,TRBV10-2,-,-,CASSEILSYNEQFF,TGCGCCAGCAGTGAAATTCTTTCCTACAATGAGCAGTTCTTC
TRBJ1-1,TRBV19,TRBD1,-,CASRPVTGLHEAFF,TGTGCCAGTAGACCCGTGACAGGGCTGCATGAAGCTTTCTTT
TRBJ2-1,TRBV6-5,TRBD2,-,CASTISGGLYNEQFF,TGTGCCAGCACCATTAGCGGGGGCCTCTACAATGAGCAGTTCTTC
TRBJ2-7,TRBV27,-,-,CASSLRQGLSYEQYF,TGTGCCAGCAGTTTAAGGCAGGGCCTCTCCTACGAGCAGTACTTC
TRBJ1-5,TRBV5-4,-,-,CASSLNGFNQPQHF,TGTGCCAGCAGCTTGAACGGTTTCAATCAGCCCCAGCATTTT
TRBJ2-4,TRBV6-6,TRBD1,-,CASSPGTGKNIQYF,TGTGCCAGCAGCCCTGGGACAGGCAAAAACATTCAGTACTTC
TRBJ1-2,TRBV11-2,-,few,CASSLEADGNYGYTF,TGTGCCAGCAGCTTAGAGGCCGACGGGAACTATGGCTACACCTTC
TRBJ1-1,TRBV6-2/TRBV6-3,TRBD1,-,CASSSRPGQGLNTEAFF,TGTGCCAGCAGTTCCCGGCCCGGACAGGGACTGAACACTGAAGCTTTCTTT
TRBJ2-3,TRBV4-2,-,-,CASSQDRGFTDTQYF,TGTGCCAGCAGCCAAGACCGTGGCTTCACAGATACGCAGTATTTT
TRBJ1-5,TRBV6-4,TRBD1,-,CAIKTGALHQPQHF,TGTGCCATTAAGACAGGGGCCCTTCATCAGCCCCAGCATTTT
TRBJ2-6,TRBV9,-,-,CASSQVSSGANVLTF,TGTGCCAGCAGCCAAGTTAGCTCTGGGGCCAACGTCCTGACTTTC
TRBJ1-6,TRBV12-3/TRBV12-4,-,-,CASSLLNSPLHF,TGTGCCAGCAGCCTACTTAATTCACCCCTCCACTTT
TRBJ1-6,TRBV19,-,-,CASSIVYRVWDSPLHF,TGTGCCAGTAGTATAGTGTACAGGGTCTGGGATTCACCCCTCCACTTT
TRBJ1-6,TRBV20-1,-,-,CSASGRANSPLHF,TGCAGTGCTAGTGGCAGGGCTAATTCACCCCTCCACTTT
TRBJ1-2,TRBV25-1,TRBD1,-,CASSETGGARGYTF,TGTGCCAGCAGTGAAACAGGGGGTGCTAGGGGCTACACCTTC
TRBJ2-6,TRBV5-6,-,few,CASSLVESSGANVLTF,TGTGCCAGCAGCTTGGTCGAGAGTTCTGGGGCCAACGTCCTGACTTTC
TRBJ2-2,TRBV13,-,-,CASSPMPGTGELFF,TGTGCCAGCAGCCCCATGCCGGGCACCGGGGAGCTGTTTTTT
TRBJ2-1,TRBV6-1,TRBD2,once,CASSEEGGLAGFSSYNEQFF,TGTGCCAGCAGTGAGGAAGGGGGACTAGCGGGGTTTAGCTCCTACAATGAGCAGTTCTTC
TRBJ1-5,TRBV12-5,TRBD1,few,CASGLVYKSGGNTSNQPQHF,TGTGCTAGTGGTTTGGTATACAAGTCAGGGGGCAATACGAGCAATCAGCCCCAGCATTTT
TRBJ1-2,TRBV5-6,-,-,CASSWTVVRANYGYTF,TGTGCCAGCAGCTGGACAGTGGTTCGAGCTAACTATGGCTACACCTTC
TRBJ2-7,TRBV28,-,-,CASSFARYEQYF,TGTGCCAGCAGTTTCGCGCGCTACGAGCAGTACTTC
TRBJ1-2,TRBV19,-,few,CASRGGRGYGYTF,TGTGCCAGTAGGGGGGGGCGCGGCTATGGCTACACCTTC